Detailed here is one T cell receptor (beta chain). What it recognizes is unknown. Using its own MiXCR run on the reads, TCRdb lists one record per CDR3 protein. The data contain 450,000 to 650,000 distinct CDR3 sequences, 26% of them singletons. Germline CDR1 SQVTM, CDR2 ANQGSEA. Germline trimming cut 7 bases from V and 4 bases from J; bases unmatched to any gene: 4. This CDR3 comprises 15 residues. These data originate in a study of T cell repertoires in cytomegalovirus infection. Study-level findings and limits: HLA-C-restricted CMV-specific TCR beta clonotypes were dominant in the ex vivo response.

The genes are TRBV29-1 and TRBJ2-1; 16 bases fit TRBD2. This sequence was found in a human donor in good health (CMV status not recorded). Some clones in this sample may be carry-over from other donors' samples. The material sequenced was PBMCs. The CDR3 loop is CSAGTSGRGYNEQFF. The CDR3 coding sequence is TGCAGCGCTGGGACTAGCGGGAGGGGTTACAATGAGCAGTTCTTC.